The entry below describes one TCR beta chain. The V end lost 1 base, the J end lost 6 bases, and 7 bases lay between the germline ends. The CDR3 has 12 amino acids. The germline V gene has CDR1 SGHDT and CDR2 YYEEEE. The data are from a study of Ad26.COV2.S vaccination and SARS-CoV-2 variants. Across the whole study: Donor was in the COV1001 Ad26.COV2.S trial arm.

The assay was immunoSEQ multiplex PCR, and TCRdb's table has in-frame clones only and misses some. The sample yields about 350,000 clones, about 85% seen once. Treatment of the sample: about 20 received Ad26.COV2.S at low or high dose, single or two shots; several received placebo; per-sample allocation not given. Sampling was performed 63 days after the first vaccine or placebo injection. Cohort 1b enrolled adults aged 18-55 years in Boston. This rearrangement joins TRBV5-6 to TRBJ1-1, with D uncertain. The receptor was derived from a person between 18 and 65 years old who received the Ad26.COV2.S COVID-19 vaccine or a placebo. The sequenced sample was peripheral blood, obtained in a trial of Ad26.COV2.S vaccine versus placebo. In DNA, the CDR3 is TGTGCCAGCAGCTTGAACGAAGCTGAAGCTTTCTTT. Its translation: CASSLNEAEAFF.